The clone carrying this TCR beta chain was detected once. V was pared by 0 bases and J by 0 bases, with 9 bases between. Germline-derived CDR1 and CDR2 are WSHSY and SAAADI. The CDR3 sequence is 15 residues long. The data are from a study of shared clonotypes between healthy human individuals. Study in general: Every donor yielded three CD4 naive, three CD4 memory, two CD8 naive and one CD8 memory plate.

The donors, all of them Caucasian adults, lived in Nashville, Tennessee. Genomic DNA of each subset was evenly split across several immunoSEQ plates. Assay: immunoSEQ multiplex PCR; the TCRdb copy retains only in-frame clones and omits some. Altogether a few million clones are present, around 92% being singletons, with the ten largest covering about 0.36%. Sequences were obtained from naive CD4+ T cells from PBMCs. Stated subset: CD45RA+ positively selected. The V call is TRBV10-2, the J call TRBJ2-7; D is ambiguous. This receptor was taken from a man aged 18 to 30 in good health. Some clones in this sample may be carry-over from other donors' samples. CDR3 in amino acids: CASSESFSRSYEQYF. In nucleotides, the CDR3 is TGCGCCAGCAGTGAGTCGTTCTCCCGCTCCTACGAGCAGTACTTC.